These 19 T cell receptor beta chains were sequenced from one sample in a study of cytomegalovirus exposure and HLA in healthy donors. The PCR was carried out with 60 Vbeta primers and 13 Jbeta primers. The repertoire was sequenced with immunoSEQ multiplex PCR; TCRdb's copy has only in-frame clones and lacks some. This table has 45,000 to 65,000 clones, roughly 80% appearing once. Material for sequencing was PBMCs. Source of these receptors: a woman between 40 and 50 years old in good health and CMV-seropositive.

The chain has TRBV29-1 and TRBJ2-7, with TRBD1 as a possible D gene (5 bases). Trimming pared 2 bases from V and 5 bases from J, leaving 10 bases between. Germline assignment: CDR1 SQVTM and CDR2 ANQGSEA. The CDR3 extends over 12 amino acids. This CDR3 is CSVEQGSNEQYF. Written as DNA, the CDR3 is TGCAGCGTTGAACAGGGATCTAACGAGCAGTACTTC.

J is TRBJ2-5 and V is TRBV7-7, with TRBD2 identical over 9 bases. After removal of 5 bases from V and 2 bases from J, the junction contained 15 bases not matched to a gene. The CDR3 totals 18 residues. The germline V gene encodes CDR1 SSHAT and CDR2 FNYEAQ (reference sequence). Here the CDR3 reads CASSRPASGVSTQETQYF. CDR3 nucleotide sequence: TGTGCCAGCAGCCGGCCGGCTAGCGGGGTTAGCACTCAAGAGACCCAGTACTTC.

The V call is TRBV5-1, the J call TRBJ2-5, with no clear D. V was pared by 5 bases and J by 5 bases, with 19 bases between. The CDR3 spans 15 residues. Germline V gene lookup returns CDR1 SGHRS and CDR2 YFSETQ. CDR3 loop: CASRRSQNSRETQYF. The DNA for the CDR3 is TGCGCCAGCAGGAGGTCGCAAAACTCACGGGAGACCCAGTACTTC.

The chain is built from TRBV30 and TRBJ1-1; 7 nucleotides align to TRBD1. V was clipped by 5 bases and J by 4 bases; unmatched bases: 7. The CDR3 runs 13 residues. Germline values: CDR1 GTSNPN, CDR2 SVGIG (reference sequence). The CDR3 nucleotides are TGTGCCTGGCTTACGACAGGGAGCACTGAAGCTTTCTTT. Protein product: CAWLTTGSTEAFF. Filled out from reference TRBV30 and TRBJ1-1, the complete variable domain reads SQTIHQWPATLVQPVGSPLSLECTVEGTSNPNLYWYRQAAGRGLQLLFYSVGIGQISSEVPQNLSASRPQDRQFILSSKKLLLSDSGFYLCAWLTTGSTEAFFGQGTRLTVV.

CDR3: CASSESTGGIETQYF. The CDR3 DNA reads as TGTGCCAGCAGTGAATCGACAGGGGGTATTGAGACCCAGTACTTC. The chain is built from TRBV6-1 and TRBJ2-5, with TRBD1 matching over 9 bases. The CDR3 runs 15 residues. V trimming: 2 bases; J trimming: 5 bases; junction bases outside the gene matches: 6. Germline V gene sequence: CDR1 MNHNS, CDR2 SASEGT.

The gene calls are TRBV2 and TRBJ2-7; 11 nucleotides match TRBD1. Germline CDR1 is SNHLY and CDR2 is FYNNEI. V shed 3 bases and J 4 bases; nucleotides not matched to a gene: 2. This CDR3 has 14 residues. CDR3 amino acids: CASSDRDRGYEQYF. The CDR3, as DNA: TGTGCCAGCAGTGACCGGGACAGGGGGTACGAGCAGTACTTC.

This rearrangement joins TRBV6-5 to TRBJ1-1; 9 nucleotides align to TRBD1. This CDR3 comprises 13 residues. Germline loops: CDR1 MNHEY, CDR2 SVGAGI. The trim removed 6 bases at V and 5 bases at J, leaving 4 bases unmatched. The CDR3 loop is CASRRTGETEAFF. The CDR3 coding sequence is TGTGCCAGCAGAAGGACAGGGGAGACTGAAGCTTTCTTT.

This clone has only a few counts. The chain links TRBV7-9 to TRBJ2-7; TRBD2 matches at 7 bases. The CDR3 totals 16 residues. V lost 2 bases to trimming and J lost 0 bases; unmatched junction nucleotides: 7. From germline, CDR1 is SEHNR and CDR2 FQNEAQ (reference sequence). The CDR3 loop reads CASSLSSGASSYEQYF. DNA for the CDR3: TGTGCCAGCAGCTTATCCAGCGGGGCATCCTCCTACGAGCAGTACTTC.

The chain carries TRBV18 and TRBJ2-2; 8 positions match TRBD1. The CDR3 loop spans 16 amino acids. Germline CDR1 KGHSH, CDR2 LQKENI. Germline trimming cut 8 bases from V and 2 bases from J; bases unmatched to any gene: 10. The CDR3: CASQPGTGRNTGELFF. In nucleotides, the CDR3 is TGTGCCAGCCAACCTGGGACAGGCCGAAACACCGGGGAGCTGTTTTTT.

The chain joins TRBV4-3 to TRBJ1-6, with D perhaps TRBD1 (5 bases). CDR1 and CDR2 (germline): LGHNA, YSLEER. This CDR3 spans 13 amino acids. Trimming took 0 bases from V and 10 from J, leaving 7 bases between them. CDR3 residues: CASSQEKGSPLHF. In nucleotides, the CDR3 is TGCGCCAGCAGCCAAGAGAAGGGGTCACCCCTCCACTTT.

The chain uses TRBV28 and TRBJ2-5, with D tentatively TRBD1 (6 bases). Germline CDR1 and CDR2: MDHEN and SYDVKM. CDR3 length: 14 amino acids. With 7 bases removed from V and 4 bases from J, the gap between germline ends came to 16 bases. CDR3: CASIPTGKRETQYF. The CDR3 nucleotides are TGTGCCAGCATCCCTACAGGGAAACGAGAGACCCAGTACTTC. The full variable domain, its missing parts supplied by reference TRBV28 and TRBJ2-5, is DVKVTQSSRYLVKRTGEKVFLECVQDMDHENMFWYRQDPGLGLRLIYFSYDVKMKEKGDIPEGYSVSREKKERFSLILESASTNQTSMYLCASIPTGKRETQYFGPGTRLLVL.

This chain links TRBV9 with TRBJ2-1; D not certain. V was trimmed by 2 bases and J by 4 bases, leaving 4 bases between them. The germline gives CDR1 SGDLS, CDR2 YYNGEE. The CDR3 sequence is 12 residues long. CDR3 sequence: CASSVGYNEQFF. Here the CDR3 DNA reads TGTGCCAGCAGCGTCGGGTACAATGAGCAGTTCTTC.

This clone was seen only once. V and J are TRBV5-1 and TRBJ1-2; no definite D call. Germline V gives CDR1 SGHRS, CDR2 YFSETQ. This CDR3 spans 13 amino acids. Trimming took off 0 bases at V and 4 bases at J, with 7 bases between the two ends. The CDR3 here is CASSLDSSYGYTF. DNA for the CDR3: TGCGCCAGCAGCTTGGACAGCTCCTATGGCTACACCTTC. Drawing the rest from reference TRBV5-1 and TRBJ1-2, the complete variable domain is KAGVTQTPRYLIKTRGQQVTLSCSPISGHRSVSWYQQTPGQGLQFLFEYFSETQRNKGNFPGRFSGRQFSNSRSEMNVSTLELGDSALYLCASSLDSSYGYTFGSGTRLTVV.

V usage is TRBV19 and J usage is TRBJ1-2; no clear D. Germline V gene lookup returns CDR1 LNHDA and CDR2 SQIVND (reference sequence). The CDR3 is 15 residues long. The V end was cut by 0 bases, the J end by 7 bases, with 15 bases between. Here the CDR3 DNA reads TGTGCCAGTAGTATAGATCTACAAACAGCGGTTGGCTACACCTTC. Amino acid sequence: CASSIDLQTAVGYTF.

The rearrangement joins TRBV7-8 to TRBJ1-2, with 9 nucleotides matching TRBD1. V was pared by 1 base and J by 7 bases, with 10 bases of the junction left unmatched. The germline V gene has CDR1 SGHVS and CDR2 FQNEAQ. This CDR3 has 16 residues. CDR3 DNA: TGTGCCAGCAGCTTAGTAGGGACAGGGTCGCCCCTTGGCTACACCTTC. It yields the protein CASSLVGTGSPLGYTF. The full variable domain, its missing parts supplied by reference TRBV7-8 and TRBJ1-2, is GAGVSQSPRYKVAKRGQDVALRCDPISGHVSLFWYQQALGQGPEFLTYFQNEAQLDKSGLPSDRFFAERPEGSVSTLKIQRTQQEDSAVYLCASSLVGTGSPLGYTFGSGTRLTVV.

The V and J genes are TRBV5-1 and TRBJ1-6; possible D gene TRBD1, 5 bases. V was cut by 4 bases and J by 8 bases, with 13 bases left in between. Germline V CDR1 and CDR2: SGHRS, YFSETQ. This CDR3 contains 14 residues. CDR3 sequence: CASSPGERDSPLHF. In DNA, the CDR3 is TGCGCCAGCAGCCCGGGGGAGAGGGATTCACCCCTCCACTTT.

This clone has only one observation. The DNA of the CDR3 is TGTGCCAGCAGTGTCGAAGGCAGGGGGCCTGGGGCCAACGTCCTGACTTTC. Translating it yields CASSVEGRGPGANVLTF. V and J are TRBV6-4 and TRBJ2-6; 8 bases match TRBD1. The CDR3 contains 17 residues. Germline CDR1 reads MRHNA; CDR2 reads SNTAGT. The junction had 7 bases not matched to a gene; V was cut back by 4 bases and J by 2 bases.

The table lists this clone with a few counts. The rearrangement links TRBV6-1 to TRBJ2-3; 8 positions match TRBD2. The V segment lost 0 bases and the J segment 1 base; nucleotides outside the gene matches: 3. The CDR3 spans 16 residues. From germline, CDR1 is MNHNS and CDR2 SASEGT. CDR3 bases: TGTGCCAGCAGTGAAGCGCAACTAGCGGGCACAGATACGCAGTATTTT. Its translation is CASSEAQLAGTDTQYF.

This chain connects TRBV7-2 to TRBJ2-7, with 8 bases matching TRBD2. The CDR3 runs 15 residues. Germline V gene lookup returns CDR1 SGHTA and CDR2 FQGNSA. The V segment lost 5 bases and the J segment 0 bases; nucleotides outside the gene matches: 6. The CDR3 nucleotides read TGTGCCAGCAGCCCCGCGGGGGGTTCCTCCTACGAGCAGTACTTC. Its translation is CASSPAGGSSYEQYF.